The entry that follows covers one T cell receptor (beta chain) sequence. Antigen unknown. V was clipped by 0 bases and J by 9 bases, with 11 bases between them. The germline CDR1 and CDR2 sequences are KGHDR and SFDVKD. The CDR3 has 14 residues. The record originates from a study of response to subunit inactivated influenza vaccine. TCRdb processed the RT-PCR reads anew with MiXCR; each CDR3 protein has one entry. The sample holds hundreds of thousands of distinct CDR3 sequences, approximately 7.1% seen once. Study-wide points: Authors suggested few new T cells are recruited by each seasonal influenza vaccination.

This clonotype was obtained from a man aged 50-75 years who received an inactivated influenza vaccine. The sample here was PBMCs from blood, taken roughly 24 months after vaccination. This rearrangement joins TRBV24-1 to TRBJ2-1, with a weak D call TRBD2 (5 bases). CDR3 DNA: TGTGCCACCAGTGATTTGCAAAGGGCGGGTGAGCAGTTCTTC. This translates into CATSDLQRAGEQFF.